A selection of T cell receptor beta chains follows, all from one sample in a study of cytomegalovirus exposure and HLA in healthy donors. Only in-frame clones appear in the TCRdb table, and some are missing; sequencing was by immunoSEQ multiplex PCR. The repertoire holds approximately 100,000 clones, with about 75% as singletons. The sequenced sample was PBMCs. Source of these receptors: a man aged 50 to 60 in good health and CMV-seronegative. Each CDR3 is given with its conserved first and last residue. D genes are given only for firm matches. Clone size is not always given. Where it is, it says once, few, many or a class for expanded clones.

NA,TRBD2,TRBV7-3,TRBJ2-3,CASSSTSARTDTQYF,TGTGCCAGCAGCTCCACTAGCGCGCGCACAGATACGCAGTATTTT
NA,TRBD2,TRBV5-1,TRBJ2-5,CASSSGLAGGIGETQYF,TGCGCCAGCAGCTCGGGACTAGCGGGGGGGATCGGAGAGACCCAGTACTTC
NA,TRBD1,TRBV18,TRBJ1-2,CASSPQGQGAPYGYTF,TGTGCCAGCTCACCACAGGGACAGGGGGCGCCCTATGGCTACACCTTC
NA,TRBD1,TRBV28,TRBJ1-4,CASSQGGTNEKLFF,TGTGCCAGCAGTCAGGGGGGAACTAATGAAAAACTGTTTTTT
NA,NA,TRBV7-9,TRBJ2-7,CASSVESYEQYF,TGTGCCAGCAGCGTAGAGAGCTACGAGCAGTACTTC
few,NA,TRBV13,TRBJ2-1,CASSVRNNEQFF,TGTGCCAGTTCGGTCCGTAACAATGAGCAGTTCTTC
NA,TRBD1,TRBV11-3,TRBJ2-7,CASSRGQGNSYEQYF,TGTGCCAGCAGCCGTGGACAGGGTAACTCCTACGAGCAGTACTTC
NA,NA,TRBV21-1,TRBJ2-1,CASSKGRDHPYNEQFF,TGTGCCAGCAGCAAAGGTCGGGATCACCCCTACAATGAGCAGTTCTTC
NA,NA,TRBV7-8,TRBJ2-7,CASSSRGRVASGYEQYF,TGTGCCAGCAGCTCCAGGGGCCGGGTAGCAAGTGGGTACGAGCAGTACTTC
NA,NA,TRBV5-1,TRBJ1-1,CASSLEGRRETEAFF,TGCGCCAGCAGCTTGGAGGGGAGGAGGGAGACTGAAGCTTTCTTT
NA,TRBD1,TRBV27,TRBJ2-2,CASSLPGGTGELFF,TGTGCCAGCAGTTTACCAGGGGGCACCGGGGAGCTGTTTTTT
NA,NA,TRBV6-1,TRBJ1-5,CASSGDGGYQPQHF,TGTGCCAGCAGTGGCGACGGGGGGTATCAGCCCCAGCATTTT
NA,NA,TRBV5-1,TRBJ1-3,CATKSGDGNTIYF,TGCGCCACCAAATCAGGGGACGGAAACACCATATATTTT
NA,NA,TRBV6-5,TRBJ2-3,CASSLRGSTDTQYF,TGTGCCAGCTCTCTTAGGGGGAGCACAGATACGCAGTATTTT
NA,TRBD1,TRBV4-1,TRBJ2-7,CASSQYSFRSGQGYEQYF,TGCGCCAGCAGCCAATACTCCTTCCGGTCGGGACAGGGGTACGAGCAGTACTTC
NA,NA,TRBV28,TRBJ2-5,CASRTYETQYF,TGTGCCAGCAGAACCTATGAGACCCAGTACTTC